The sequence of this T cell receptor beta chain was determined in a study of cytotoxic CD8 clonotypes in ibrutinib-treated CLL. Study-level background: When averaged across all of the samples, the counts came to around 260,000 productive templates and 90,000 to 95,000 productive rearrangements.

CDR3 size: 18 residues. Germline CDR1 and CDR2: SGHDT and YYEEEE. V was trimmed by 5 bases and J by 1 base, leaving 24 bases between them. Profiled with immunoSEQ multiplex PCR; TCRdb holds only in-frame clones, not every one. Here the sample spans 160,000 or so clones, about 88% being singletons. PBMCs that had been cryopreserved were the source of roughly 2 micrograms of genomic DNA for TCR beta libraries. Whole-study results and caveats: Public clonotypes, found uncommonly, either contracted or stayed stable on treatment.

A note on this clone: The antigen is not known.

The sequenced sample was PBMCs, obtained at disease progression, from a patient treated with ibrutinib. This sequence was found in a human donor with chronic lymphocytic leukemia. J is TRBJ1-2 and V is TRBV5-6; no clear D. In nucleotides, the CDR3 is TGTGCCAGCAGTCTCCGGGTACGGGTGGGCGCTGATAACTATGGCTACACCTTC. Its translation: CASSLRVRVGADNYGYTF.